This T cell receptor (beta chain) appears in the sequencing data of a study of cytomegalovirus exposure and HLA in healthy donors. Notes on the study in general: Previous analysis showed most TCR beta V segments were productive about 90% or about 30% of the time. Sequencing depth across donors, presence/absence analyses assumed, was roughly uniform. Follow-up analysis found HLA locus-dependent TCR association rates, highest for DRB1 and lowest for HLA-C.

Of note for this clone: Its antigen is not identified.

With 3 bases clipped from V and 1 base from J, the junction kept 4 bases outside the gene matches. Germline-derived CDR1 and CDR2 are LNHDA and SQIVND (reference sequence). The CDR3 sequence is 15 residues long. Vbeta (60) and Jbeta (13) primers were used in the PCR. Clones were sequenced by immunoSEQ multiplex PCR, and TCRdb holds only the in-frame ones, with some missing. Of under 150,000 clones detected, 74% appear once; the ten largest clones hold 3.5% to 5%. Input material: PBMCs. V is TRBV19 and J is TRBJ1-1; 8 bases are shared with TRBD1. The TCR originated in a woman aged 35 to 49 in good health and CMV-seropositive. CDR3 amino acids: CASSMRTGRNTEAFF. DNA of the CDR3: TGTGCCAGTAGTATGCGGACAGGGAGGAACACTGAAGCTTTCTTT.